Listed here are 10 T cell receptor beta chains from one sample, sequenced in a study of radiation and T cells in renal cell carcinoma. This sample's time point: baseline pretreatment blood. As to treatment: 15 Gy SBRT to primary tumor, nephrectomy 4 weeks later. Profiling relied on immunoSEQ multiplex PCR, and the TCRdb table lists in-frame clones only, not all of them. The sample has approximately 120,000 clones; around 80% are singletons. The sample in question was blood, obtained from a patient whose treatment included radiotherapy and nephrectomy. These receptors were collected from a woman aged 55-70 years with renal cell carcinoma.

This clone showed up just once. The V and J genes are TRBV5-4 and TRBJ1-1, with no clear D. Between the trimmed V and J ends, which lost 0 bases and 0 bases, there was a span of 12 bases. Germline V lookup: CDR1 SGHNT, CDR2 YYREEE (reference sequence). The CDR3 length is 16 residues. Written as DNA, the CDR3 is TGTGCCAGCAGCTTGGCCAAGGGCAACATGAACACTGAAGCTTTCTTT. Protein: CASSLAKGNMNTEAFF.

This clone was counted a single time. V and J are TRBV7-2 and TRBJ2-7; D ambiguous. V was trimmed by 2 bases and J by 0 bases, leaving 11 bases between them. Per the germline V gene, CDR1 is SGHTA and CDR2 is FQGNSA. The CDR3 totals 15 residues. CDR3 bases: TGTGCCAGCAGCTTAATCGGTGTTAGCTCCTACGAGCAGTACTTC. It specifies CASSLIGVSSYEQYF.

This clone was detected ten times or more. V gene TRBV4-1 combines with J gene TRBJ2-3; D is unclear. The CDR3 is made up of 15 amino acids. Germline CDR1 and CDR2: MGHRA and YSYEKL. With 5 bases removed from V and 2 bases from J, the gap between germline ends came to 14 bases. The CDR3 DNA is TGCGCCAGCAGCTTAGTCGCCGGATACACAGATACGCAGTATTTT. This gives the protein CASSLVAGYTDTQYF.

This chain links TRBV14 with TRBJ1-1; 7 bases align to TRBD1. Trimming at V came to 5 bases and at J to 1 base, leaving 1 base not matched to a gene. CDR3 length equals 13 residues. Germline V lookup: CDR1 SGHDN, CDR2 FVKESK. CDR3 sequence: CASSYRGNTEAFF. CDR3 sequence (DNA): TGTGCCAGCAGCTACAGGGGGAACACTGAAGCTTTCTTT. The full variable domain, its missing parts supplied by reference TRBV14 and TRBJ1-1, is EAGVTQFPSHSVIEKGQTVTLRCDPISGHDNLYWYRRVMGKEIKFLLHFVKESKQDESGMPNNRFLAERTGGTYSTLKVQPAELEDSGVYFCASSYRGNTEAFFGQGTRLTVV.

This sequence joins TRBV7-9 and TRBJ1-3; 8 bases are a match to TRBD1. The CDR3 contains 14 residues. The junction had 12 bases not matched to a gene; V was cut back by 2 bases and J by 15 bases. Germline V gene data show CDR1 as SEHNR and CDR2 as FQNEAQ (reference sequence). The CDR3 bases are TGTGCCAGCAGCTTACTAACAGGGGGAGATTCGACATATTTT. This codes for CASSLLTGGDSTYF.

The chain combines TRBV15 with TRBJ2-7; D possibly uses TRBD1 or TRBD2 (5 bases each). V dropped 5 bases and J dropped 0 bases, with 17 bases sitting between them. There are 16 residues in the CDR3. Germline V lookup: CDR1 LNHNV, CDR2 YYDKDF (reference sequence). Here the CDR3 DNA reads TGTGCCACCAGCCCCCGGGGTCAGGGTGTCTCCTACGAGCAGTACTTC. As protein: CATSPRGQGVSYEQYF. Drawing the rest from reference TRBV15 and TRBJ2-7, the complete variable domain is DAMVIQNPRYQVTQFGKPVTLSCSQTLNHNVMYWYQQKSSQAPKLLFHYYDKDFNNEADTPDNFQSRRPNTSFCFLDIRSPGLGDTAMYLCATSPRGQGVSYEQYFGPGTRLTVT.

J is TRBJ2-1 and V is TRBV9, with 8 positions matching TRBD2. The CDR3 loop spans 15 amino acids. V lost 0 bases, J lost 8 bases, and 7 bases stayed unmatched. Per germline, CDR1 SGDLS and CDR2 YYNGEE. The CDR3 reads CASSVDWREDDEQFF. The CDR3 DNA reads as TGTGCCAGCAGCGTAGACTGGCGGGAGGATGATGAGCAGTTCTTC.

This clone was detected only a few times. CDR3 amino acids: CASSAGTGGSEAFF. The CDR3 bases are TGTGCCAGCAGCGCCGGGACAGGGGGCTCTGAAGCTTTCTTT. V and J are TRBV9 and TRBJ1-1; 12 bases fit TRBD1. The V gene's germline CDR1 is SGDLS and CDR2 YYNGEE. The CDR3 covers 14 residues. V dropped 3 bases and J dropped 6; count of bases not matched to a gene: 3.

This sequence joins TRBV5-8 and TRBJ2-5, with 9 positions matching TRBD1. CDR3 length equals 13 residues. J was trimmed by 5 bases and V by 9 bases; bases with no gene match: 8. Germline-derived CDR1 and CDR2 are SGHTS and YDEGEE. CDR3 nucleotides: TGTGCCAACGAACAGGGGGCAGGGGAGACCCAGTACTTC. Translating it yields CANEQGAGETQYF.

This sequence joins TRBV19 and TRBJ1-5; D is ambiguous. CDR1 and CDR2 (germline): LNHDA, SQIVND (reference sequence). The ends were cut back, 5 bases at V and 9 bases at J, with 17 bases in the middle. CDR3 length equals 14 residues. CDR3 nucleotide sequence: TGTGCCAGTAGTCCTCGGAACGGTGCGGGGCCCCAGCATTTT. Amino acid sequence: CASSPRNGAGPQHF.